Listed below are T cell receptor beta chains from one sample, sequenced in a study of cytomegalovirus exposure and HLA in healthy donors. Clones were sequenced by immunoSEQ multiplex PCR, and TCRdb holds only the in-frame ones, with some missing. The table includes about 90,000 clones, roughly 70% detected once. The sample taken for sequencing was PBMCs. The receptors stem from a man younger than 40 in good health and CMV-seronegative. CDR3s leave out the opening cysteine and the closing phenylalanine or tryptophan. Fields, in order: V gene, D gene, CDR3 protein. D genes are given only for firm matches.

TRBV4-1,TRBD2,ASRASGGGLFGDEQF
TRBV10-3,-,AISEGHSYEQY
TRBV2,-,AMSRDTNSPLH
TRBV27,-,ASSLLGAGEAF
TRBV6-6,TRBD2,ASGEASGSREQF
TRBV27,-,ASRQYQGLTF
TRBV7-2,-,ASSVTSQGPRGTQY
TRBV6-1,-,ASSEAAGGTSGNTIY
TRBV12-5,-,ASGLSRQGGEQY
TRBV6-6,-,ASSYSDPGNQPQH
TRBV25-1,-,ASSEWAGEAF
TRBV19,TRBD1,ASTTYGDRANTEAF
TRBV2,-,ASSVYLLVTGLGTEAF
TRBV28,TRBD1,ASRKTGARNEQY
TRBV7-8,TRBD1,ASSLGTGGANYGYT
TRBV5-1,TRBD1,ASSLGQGEETQY
TRBV2,-,ASRDKLISTDTQY
TRBV7-3,-,ASSPEDAGANVLT
TRBV12-5,TRBD2,ASGLSVAGAISEQY
TRBV27,-,ASSLLPGRYEQY
TRBV7-9,TRBD2,ASSSRGGPQHSYEQY
TRBV6-1,TRBD2,ASRRTSDQETQY
TRBV28,TRBD1,ASSNRGRSNYGYT
TRBV5-4,TRBD1,ASTTEQGVTDTQY
TRBV6-6,TRBD1,ASSPMTGLETQY
TRBV4-1,TRBD1,ASSQATGLNTEAF
TRBV25-1,TRBD2,ASSVPGRAYEQY
TRBV2,TRBD1,ASSEDRGMNTQY
TRBV7-3,-,ASSPGINQPQH
TRBV30,-,AWSVSGTETQY
TRBV5-1,-,ASSLDRLAGQDEQF
TRBV6-5,-,ASKEGDWDEQY
TRBV14,-,ASSQGQGTWDTQY
TRBV30,TRBD1,AWSVLPGTGYGAF
TRBV18,TRBD1,ASSGGTGSAGYT
TRBV11-3,-,ASSFGMGSDEQY
TRBV7-8,-,ASSLIEIETQY
TRBV19,-,ASSPQGGSGANVLT
TRBV18,-,ASSPQGGGYT
TRBV7-9,TRBD1,ASSPRQGNSISYNEQF
TRBV27,-,ASRAGHGYT
TRBV5-1,-,ASSLARANTEAF
TRBV2,-,ASSSKGGNEQF
TRBV28,TRBD2,ASSSPRFGTSRPSTDTQY
TRBV4-1,TRBD2,ASSQEVVSGGAGTGELF
TRBV9,-,ASSVVSFTDTQY
TRBV6-6,-,ASSFLASYEQY
TRBV14,TRBD2,ASSRSGSLPYEQY
TRBV5-4,-,ASSLALQETQY
TRBV7-6,TRBD2,ASSLVGLAGENEQF
TRBV30,-,AWSQGSAYEQY
TRBV7-2,-,ASSLNSGNYEQY